This T cell receptor beta chain was sequenced during a study of regulatory dendritic cells for organ transplantation. Study-wide results and caveats: Resting memory CD8+ T cells held the most alloreactive clonotypes.

Sorted T cells were CFSE-labeled and cultured four to five days with allogeneic regulatory or mature dendritic cells at 1:10. Only in-frame clones appear in the TCRdb table, and some are missing; sequencing was by immunoSEQ multiplex PCR. The sample includes more than 10,000 clones, 60% to 80% of them seen just once. The table lists this clone with a count of one. The antigen remains unidentified. V was trimmed by 1 base and J by 10 bases, leaving 13 bases between them. CDR1 and CDR2 (germline): LGHNA, YSLEER. The CDR3 is 13 amino acids. This TCR came from a human donor in good health. V usage is TRBV4-3 and J usage is TRBJ1-1; no firm D call. The source material was naive CD8+ T cells from blood cultured with regulatory dendritic cells. The subset is: CD45RA+ naive T cells. This chain's CDR3 is CASSQGPEDGAFF. CDR3 nucleotide sequence: TGCGCCAGCAGCCAAGGGCCGGAGGATGGAGCTTTCTTT.